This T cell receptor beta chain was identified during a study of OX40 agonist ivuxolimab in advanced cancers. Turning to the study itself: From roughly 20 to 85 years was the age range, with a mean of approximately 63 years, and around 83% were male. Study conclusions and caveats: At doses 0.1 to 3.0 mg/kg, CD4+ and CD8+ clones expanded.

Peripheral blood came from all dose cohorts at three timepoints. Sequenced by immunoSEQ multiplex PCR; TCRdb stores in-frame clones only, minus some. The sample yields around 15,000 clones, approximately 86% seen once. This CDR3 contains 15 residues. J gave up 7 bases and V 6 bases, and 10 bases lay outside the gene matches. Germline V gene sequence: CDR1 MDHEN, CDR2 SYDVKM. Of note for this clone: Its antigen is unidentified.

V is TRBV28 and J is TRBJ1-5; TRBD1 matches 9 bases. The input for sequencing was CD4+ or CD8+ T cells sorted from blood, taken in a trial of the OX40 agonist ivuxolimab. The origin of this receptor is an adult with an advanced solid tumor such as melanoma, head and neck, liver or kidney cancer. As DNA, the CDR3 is TGTGCCAGCAGCAGCCGGGACAGGGTTGGGCAGCCCCAGCATTTT. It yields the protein CASSSRDRVGQPQHF.